The clone carrying this T cell receptor (beta chain) was detected only a few times. The source of the sample is a study of beta chain features in type 1 diabetes. V was pared by 3 bases and J by 6 bases, with 9 bases between. This CDR3 is built from 13 residues. In germline, CDR1 is KGHSH, CDR2 LQKENI. What was sequenced were expressed TCRB transcripts, since all of the isolated RNA had been reverse transcribed. Profiling relied on immunoSEQ multiplex PCR, and the TCRdb table lists in-frame clones only, not all of them. Among more than 300,000 clones listed, 6.5% to 10% were seen once. Sequencing input: central memory CD4+ T cells from blood. The source of this sequence is a woman between 18 and 29 years old in good health. The chain recombines TRBV18 with TRBJ1-5; no firm D call. CDR3 DNA: TGTGCCAGCTCACCCACCGCCAGTCAGCCCCAGCATTTT. Amino acids: CASSPTASQPQHF.